These 25 T cell receptor beta chains originate from one sample sequenced in a study of T cell repertoires in cytomegalovirus infection. TCRdb redid the calling of the reads with MiXCR, one entry per CDR3 protein. The table includes some 77,000 distinct CDR3 sequences, roughly 3.5% detected once. The sample was PBMCs. The receptor set was obtained from a human donor in good health (CMV status not recorded). Some clones in this sample may be carry-over from other donors' samples.

The sample holds many counts of this clonotype. V gene TRBV20-1 combines with J gene TRBJ2-3, with 7 nucleotides matching TRBD2. Germline trimming cut 6 bases from V and 2 bases from J; bases unmatched to any gene: 8. The germline gives CDR1 DFQATT, CDR2 SNEGSKA (reference sequence). The CDR3 is made up of 14 amino acids. The CDR3 sequence: CSASGTIFTDTQYF. For the CDR3, the DNA is TGCAGTGCCAGCGGGACTATTTTCACAGATACGCAGTATTTT.

This clonotype was seen at least ten times. V and J are TRBV12-3 or TRBV12-4 and TRBJ2-2, with D perhaps TRBD2 (5 bases). The CDR3 sequence is 16 residues long. With 6 bases removed from V and 1 base from J, the gap between germline ends came to 15 bases. The CDR3 coding sequence is TGTGCCAGCAGCCCGGGATACCCACGGAACACCGGGGAGCTGTTTTTT. Translating it yields CASSPGYPRNTGELFF.

This clonotype was detected ten times or more. The chain is built from TRBV7-9 and TRBJ1-2, with 9 bases matching TRBD1. V lost 5 bases, J lost 2 bases, and 12 bases stayed unmatched. Germline V gives CDR1 SEHNR, CDR2 FQNEAQ (reference sequence). The CDR3 is 17 residues long. The CDR3 DNA follows: TGTGCCAGCAGCCCACTCTTTCGACAGGGGGGGAACTATGGCTACACCTTC. Its protein product is CASSPLFRQGGNYGYTF.

This clonotype has ten or more counts. V is TRBV6-1 and J is TRBJ2-2; D may be TRBD1 (6 bases). Deletions cut 6 bases from V and 6 bases from J, with 17 bases between. Germline values: CDR1 MNHNS, CDR2 SASEGT. The CDR3 extends over 15 amino acids. Here the CDR3 DNA reads TGTGCCAGCAGGCCCCCACAGGGATATTCCGGGGAGCTGTTTTTT. It yields the protein CASRPPQGYSGELFF.

The sample holds many counts of this clonotype. The chain joins TRBV14 to TRBJ2-7; D is undetermined. V was trimmed by 1 base and J by 5 bases, leaving 9 bases between them. The CDR3 is made up of 13 amino acids. Germline loops: CDR1 SGHDN, CDR2 FVKESK. The CDR3 reads CASSQVSPDEQYF. As DNA, the CDR3 is TGTGCCAGCAGCCAAGTTAGTCCGGACGAGCAGTACTTC.

There are many counts of this clonotype. The rearrangement uses TRBV19 and TRBJ1-4; D might be TRBD1 (6 bases). Germline V gives CDR1 LNHDA, CDR2 SQIVND (reference sequence). Deletions cut 9 bases from V and 6 bases from J, with 14 bases between. There are 13 residues in the CDR3. The CDR3 coding sequence is TGTGCCAGCCTACAGGGCGGGGATGAAAAACTGTTTTTT. Amino acid sequence: CASLQGGDEKLFF.

This clonotype has ten or more counts. The chain has TRBV30 and TRBJ2-1; unclear D gene. V was trimmed by 1 base and J by 5 bases, leaving 9 bases between them. Germline V gene lookup returns CDR1 GTSNPN and CDR2 SVGIG (reference sequence). This CDR3 spans 13 amino acids. CDR3 loop: CAWSGPAHNEQFF. Here the CDR3 DNA reads TGTGCCTGGAGTGGTCCAGCCCACAATGAGCAGTTCTTC.

This clonotype was counted many times. The chain couples TRBV7-8 to TRBJ2-3; 9 bases map to TRBD2. CDR1 is SGHVS and CDR2 is FQNEAQ in the germline V gene. V shed 5 bases, J shed 2 bases, and the junction held 8 bases outside the gene matches. CDR3 length: 16 amino acids. This chain's CDR3 is CASSTGLATNTDTQYF. In DNA form, the CDR3 reads TGTGCCAGCAGCACCGGACTAGCGACGAACACAGATACGCAGTATTTT.

This clonotype was recorded many times. The rearrangement links TRBV7-2 to TRBJ1-5, with D possibly being TRBD1 (5 bases). The V end lost 6 bases, the J end lost 4 bases, and 16 bases lay between the germline ends. The CDR3 is 15 amino acids. Per the germline V gene, CDR1 is SGHTA and CDR2 is FQGNSA. The CDR3 DNA reads TGTGCCAGCAGTTATGGGGCAGGGCAGAATCAGCCCCAGCATTTT. Translation: CASSYGAGQNQPQHF.

This clonotype was seen a handful of times. V is TRBV9 and J is TRBJ2-7; D tentatively fits TRBD1 or TRBD2 (6 bases each). V was shortened by 4 bases and J by 0 bases, with 17 bases between the two germline ends. The CDR3 has 16 residues. Per the germline V gene, CDR1 is SGDLS and CDR2 is YYNGEE. The CDR3 nucleotides read TGTGCCAGCAGCCCAAGGGGGGATCTTGGCTCCTACGAGCAGTACTTC. As protein: CASSPRGDLGSYEQYF.

This clonotype was detected ten times or more. The chain has TRBV6-5 and TRBJ2-1, with 8 positions matching TRBD2. Germline trimming cut 10 bases from V and 5 bases from J; bases unmatched to any gene: 10. The CDR3 runs 14 residues. Germline values: CDR1 MNHEY, CDR2 SVGAGI. This CDR3 reads CANRRGGANNEQFF. CDR3 sequence (DNA): TGTGCCAACAGACGGGGGGGGGCCAACAATGAGCAGTTCTTC.

This clonotype was detected many times. At one of its ends the junction is not consistent with the germline gene, which may arise from a read error. The gene calls are TRBV9 and TRBJ2-7; TRBD2 is a possible D gene (7 bases). The CDR3 extends over 13 amino acids. The germline gives CDR1 SGDLS, CDR2 YYNGEE. Here the CDR3 DNA reads TGTGCCAGCAGCGTAGAGGGGGGGCGCATGGCCCACTTC. Translated: CASSVEGGRMAHF.

This clonotype was recorded many times. The chain uses TRBV6-6 and TRBJ2-3, with D possibly matching TRBD1 (5 bases). Germline V CDR1 and CDR2: MNHNY, SVGAGI (reference sequence). The CDR3 contains 16 residues. Trimming shortened V by 2 bases and J by 0 bases, and 12 bases separated the two germline ends. DNA for the CDR3: TGTGCCAGCAGTTACGGCAGGGTTCCTAGCACAGATACGCAGTATTTT. It codes for CASSYGRVPSTDTQYF.

In this sample, this clonotype turned up many times. The chain is built from TRBV5-5 and TRBJ1-2; D might be TRBD1 (5 bases). Germline V gene data show CDR1 as SGHKS and CDR2 as YYEKEE (reference sequence). V was cut by 2 bases and J by 6 bases, with 8 bases left in between. This CDR3 has 12 amino acids. The CDR3 bases are TGTGCCAGCAGCTTTGGGGGGAATGGCTACACCTTC. Its translation is CASSFGGNGYTF.

This clonotype occurred many times. The chain uses TRBV9 and TRBJ2-1; the D is unclear. This CDR3 region has 17 residues. Trimming stripped 7 bases from V and 0 bases from J, with 20 bases between. Germline-derived CDR1 and CDR2 are SGDLS and YYNGEE. The CDR3 loop reads CASAPGLAISSYNEQFF. In DNA form, the CDR3 reads TGTGCCAGCGCCCCCGGGCTGGCGATTAGCTCCTACAATGAGCAGTTCTTC.

This clonotype was detected ten times or more. The gene calls are TRBV6-6 and TRBJ1-4, with D possibly TRBD1 on 6 matching bases. This CDR3 has 14 residues. The V gene's germline CDR1 is MNHNY and CDR2 SVGAGI (reference sequence). V was clipped by 6 bases and J by 7 bases, with 15 bases between them. The CDR3 is CASSYSGGIEKLFF. The CDR3 nucleotides read TGTGCCAGCAGCTATTCGGGGGGCATTGAAAAACTGTTTTTT.

This clonotype was picked up a small number of times. The chain joins TRBV5-6 to TRBJ1-2, with TRBD1 identical over 7 bases. The CDR3 covers 16 residues. In germline, CDR1 is SGHDT, CDR2 YYEEEE. With V trimmed by 4 bases and J by 1 base, 10 bases remained unmatched. The CDR3 DNA follows: TGTGCCAGCAGCCCCCGGGACAGCTTCTTTAACTATGGCTACACCTTC. Translation: CASSPRDSFFNYGYTF.

Ten or more counts support this clonotype. The chain carries TRBV11-2 and TRBJ2-1; a weak D match, TRBD1 (5 bases). Germline V gives CDR1 SGHAT, CDR2 FQNNGV. This CDR3 contains 16 residues. Deletions cut 1 base from V and 8 bases from J, with 18 bases between. Written as DNA, the CDR3 is TGTGCCAGCAGCTTAGTGAGGTCAGGGATAGGGGATGAGCAGTTCTTC. It encodes CASSLVRSGIGDEQFF. Supplemented by reference TRBV11-2 and TRBJ2-1, the full variable domain reads EAGVAQSPRYKIIEKRQSVAFWCNPISGHATLYWYQQILGQGPKLLIQFQNNGVVDDSQLPKDRFSAERLKGVDSTLKIQPAKLEDSAVYLCASSLVRSGIGDEQFFGPGTRLTVL.

This clonotype came up many times. The chain uses TRBV12-3 or TRBV12-4 and TRBJ1-1; 7 bases map to TRBD1. V was pared by 10 bases and J by 5 bases, with 34 bases of the junction left unmatched. This CDR3 is built from 21 residues. The CDR3 sequence: CATKGGVPRTGPDIHSTEAFF. Written as DNA, the CDR3 is TGTGCCACCAAAGGGGGGGTCCCGCGGACAGGACCCGACATCCATTCGACTGAAGCTTTCTTT.

At least ten counts were recorded for this clonotype. CDR3 nucleotide sequence: TGTGCCAGCAACTCGCGGGGGGACACAGATACGCAGTATTTT. This gives the protein CASNSRGDTDTQYF. The gene calls are TRBV2 and TRBJ2-3; 8 bases are a match to TRBD2. CDR3 length: 14 amino acids. J was trimmed by 2 bases and V by 7 bases; bases with no gene match: 5. CDR1 SNHLY and CDR2 FYNNEI come from the germline V gene.

This clonotype has a count of ten or more. V and J are TRBV23-1 and TRBJ2-7, with unresolved D. TRBV23-1 carries the ORF label, with uncertain function. The V end lost 1 base, the J end lost 7 bases, and 32 bases lay between the germline ends. CDR3 length: 20 amino acids. CDR3: CASSQFETAPENLFRWEQYF. The CDR3 coding sequence is TGCGCCAGCAGTCAATTCGAGACTGCACCTGAAAATCTATTCCGTTGGGAGCAGTACTTC.

There are many counts of this clonotype. V gene TRBV12-3 or TRBV12-4 combines with J gene TRBJ2-7; TRBD1 matches 8 bases. V was pared by 6 bases and J by 2 bases, with 6 bases of the junction left unmatched. The CDR3 length is 14 residues. The CDR3 DNA is TGTGCCAGCAGCCCCCGGACAGGGACCTACGAGCAGTACTTC. This gives the protein CASSPRTGTYEQYF.

This clonotype was seen at least ten times. The chain is built from TRBV7-2 and TRBJ1-2; 7 bases match TRBD1. CDR3 length: 14 residues. V was pared by 4 bases and J by 8 bases, with 10 bases of the junction left unmatched. Looked up from germline, CDR1 is SGHTA and CDR2 is FQGNSA. The CDR3 spells CASSSTRTGGGYTF. CDR3 sequence (DNA): TGTGCCAGCAGCTCAACTCGGACAGGTGGCGGCTACACCTTC.

Many counts were recorded for this clonotype. The rearrangement links TRBV27 to TRBJ2-7; tentative D call: TRBD1 (6 bases). Germline lookup yields CDR1 MNHEY and CDR2 SMNVEV (reference sequence). This CDR3 spans 13 amino acids. Between the trimmed V and J ends, which lost 3 bases and 4 bases, there was a span of 10 bases. Here the CDR3 reads CASSFLTGYEQYF. CDR3 nucleotide sequence: TGTGCCAGCAGTTTCCTCACAGGGTACGAGCAGTACTTC.

This sequence joins TRBV6-2 or TRBV6-3 and TRBJ1-5; no reliable D call. V was pared by 8 bases and J by 0 bases, with 11 bases between. CDR3 length: 14 amino acids. Germline V lookup: CDR1 MNHEY, CDR2 SVGEGT. The CDR3 coding sequence is TGTGCCAGCCGCGGGCTGATTAGCAATCAGCCCCAGCATTTT. It is translated as CASRGLISNQPQHF.